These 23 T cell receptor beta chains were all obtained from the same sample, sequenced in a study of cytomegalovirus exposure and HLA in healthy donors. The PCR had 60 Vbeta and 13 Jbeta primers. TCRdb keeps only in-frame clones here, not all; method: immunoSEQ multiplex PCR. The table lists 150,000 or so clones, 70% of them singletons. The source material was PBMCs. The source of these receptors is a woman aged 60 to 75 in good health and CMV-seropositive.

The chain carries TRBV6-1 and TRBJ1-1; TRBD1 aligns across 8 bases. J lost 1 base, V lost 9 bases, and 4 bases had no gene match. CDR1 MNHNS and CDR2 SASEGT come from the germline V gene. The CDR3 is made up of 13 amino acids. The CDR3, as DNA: TGTGCCAGTCGGGACAGGTCGAACACTGAAGCTTTCTTT. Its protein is CASRDRSNTEAFF.

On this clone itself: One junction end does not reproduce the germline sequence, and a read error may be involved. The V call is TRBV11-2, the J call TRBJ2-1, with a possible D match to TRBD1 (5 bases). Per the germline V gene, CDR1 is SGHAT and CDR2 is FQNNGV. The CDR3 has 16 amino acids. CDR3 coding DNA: TGTGCCAGCAGATTAGTCCCAGGGAAGGGGTACAATGAGCAGTTCTTC. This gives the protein CASRLVPGKGYNEQFF. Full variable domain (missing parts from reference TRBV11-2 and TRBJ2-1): EAGVAQSPRYKIIEKRQSVAFWCNPISGHATLYWYQQILGQGPKLLIQFQNNGVVDDSQLPKDRFSAERLKGVDSTLKIQPAKLEDSAVYLCASRLVPGKGYNEQFFGPGTRLTVL.

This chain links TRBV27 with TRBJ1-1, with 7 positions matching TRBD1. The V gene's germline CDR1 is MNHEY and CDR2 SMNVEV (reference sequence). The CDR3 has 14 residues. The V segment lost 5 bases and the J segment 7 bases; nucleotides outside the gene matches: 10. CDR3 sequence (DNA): TGTGCCAGCAGTCCCTCGGGACAGCCCTTTGAAGCTTTCTTT. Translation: CASSPSGQPFEAFF.

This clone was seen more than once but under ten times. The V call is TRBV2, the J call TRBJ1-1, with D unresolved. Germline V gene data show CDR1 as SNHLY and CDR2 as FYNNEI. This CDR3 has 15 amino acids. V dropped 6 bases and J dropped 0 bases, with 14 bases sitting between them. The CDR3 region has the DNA TGTGCCAGCAGAGGACGTGGAGGGTTGAACACTGAAGCTTTCTTT. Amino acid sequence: CASRGRGGLNTEAFF.

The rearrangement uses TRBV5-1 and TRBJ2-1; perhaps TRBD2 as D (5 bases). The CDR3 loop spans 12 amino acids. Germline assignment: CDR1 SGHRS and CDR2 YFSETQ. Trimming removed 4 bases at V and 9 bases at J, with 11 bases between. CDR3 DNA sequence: TGCGCCAGCAGCGGTCGGGGAGTTGAGCAGTTCTTC. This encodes CASSGRGVEQFF.

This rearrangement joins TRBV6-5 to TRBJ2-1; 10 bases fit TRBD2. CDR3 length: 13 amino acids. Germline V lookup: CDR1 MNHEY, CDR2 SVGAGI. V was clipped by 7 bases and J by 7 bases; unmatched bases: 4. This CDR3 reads CASTLAGLNEQFF. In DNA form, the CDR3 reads TGTGCCAGCACACTAGCGGGATTAAATGAGCAGTTCTTC.

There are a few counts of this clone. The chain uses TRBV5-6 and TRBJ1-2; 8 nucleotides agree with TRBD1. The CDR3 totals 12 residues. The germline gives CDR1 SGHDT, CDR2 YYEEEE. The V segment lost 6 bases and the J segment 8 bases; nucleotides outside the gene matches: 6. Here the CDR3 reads CASIGQGKGYTF. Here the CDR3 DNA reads TGTGCCAGCATTGGACAGGGAAAGGGCTACACCTTC.

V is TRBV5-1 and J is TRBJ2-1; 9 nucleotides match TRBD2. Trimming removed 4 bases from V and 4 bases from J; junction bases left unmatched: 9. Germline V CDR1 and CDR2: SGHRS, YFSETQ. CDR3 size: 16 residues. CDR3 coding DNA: TGCGCCAGCAGCGGGGGTCTAGCGGGACTTTACAATGAGCAGTTCTTC. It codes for CASSGGLAGLYNEQFF.

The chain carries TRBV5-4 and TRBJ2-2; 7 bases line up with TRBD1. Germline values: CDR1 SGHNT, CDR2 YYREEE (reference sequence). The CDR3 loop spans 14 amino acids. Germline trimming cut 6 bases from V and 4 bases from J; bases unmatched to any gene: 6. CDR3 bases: TGTGCCAGCAAAACCGGACAGGCCACCGGGGAGCTGTTTTTT. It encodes CASKTGQATGELFF.

As DNA, the CDR3 is TGTGCCAGCAGTCGCCAGGGGGGAGGAAACACCATATATTTT. It encodes CASSRQGGGNTIYF. The chain has TRBV27 and TRBJ1-3, with 7 bases fitting TRBD1. The CDR3 spans 14 residues. The germline gives CDR1 MNHEY, CDR2 SMNVEV (reference sequence). The junction had 5 bases not matched to a gene; V was cut back by 5 bases and J by 4 bases.

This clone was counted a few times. The CDR3 is CASSESSGVGQETQYF. Written as DNA, the CDR3 is TGCGCCAGCAGTGAGTCTAGCGGGGTGGGGCAAGAGACCCAGTACTTC. The V gene is TRBV10-2, the J gene TRBJ2-5, with 8 bases matching TRBD2. The CDR3 consists of 16 residues. Germline CDR1 reads WSHSY; CDR2 reads SAAADI. V lost 0 bases to trimming and J lost 2 bases; unmatched junction nucleotides: 5.

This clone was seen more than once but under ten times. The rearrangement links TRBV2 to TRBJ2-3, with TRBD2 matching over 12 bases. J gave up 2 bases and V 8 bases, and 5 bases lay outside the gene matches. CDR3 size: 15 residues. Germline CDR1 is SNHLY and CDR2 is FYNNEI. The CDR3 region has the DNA TGTGCCAGCCGGACTAGCGGGACGGTCACAGATACGCAGTATTTT. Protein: CASRTSGTVTDTQYF.

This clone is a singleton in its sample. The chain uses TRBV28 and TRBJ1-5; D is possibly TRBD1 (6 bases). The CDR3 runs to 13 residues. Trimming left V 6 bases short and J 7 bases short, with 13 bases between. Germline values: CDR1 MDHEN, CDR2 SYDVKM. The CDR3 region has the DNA TGTGCCAGCAGCAGGGGTTTTGGACAGCCCCAGCATTTT. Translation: CASSRGFGQPQHF.

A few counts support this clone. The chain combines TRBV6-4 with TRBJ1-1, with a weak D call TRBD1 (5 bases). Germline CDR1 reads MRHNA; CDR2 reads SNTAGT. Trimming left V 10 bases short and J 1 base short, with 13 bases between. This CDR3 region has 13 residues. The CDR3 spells CATSDRPNTEAFF. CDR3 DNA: TGTGCCACCTCCGACAGACCGAACACTGAAGCTTTCTTT.

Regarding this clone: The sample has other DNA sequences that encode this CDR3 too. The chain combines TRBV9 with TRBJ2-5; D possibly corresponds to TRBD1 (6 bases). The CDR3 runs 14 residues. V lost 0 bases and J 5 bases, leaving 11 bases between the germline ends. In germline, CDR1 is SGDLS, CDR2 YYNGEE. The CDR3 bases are TGTGCCAGCAGCGTAGCGACAGGACAGGAGACCCAGTACTTC. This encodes CASSVATGQETQYF.

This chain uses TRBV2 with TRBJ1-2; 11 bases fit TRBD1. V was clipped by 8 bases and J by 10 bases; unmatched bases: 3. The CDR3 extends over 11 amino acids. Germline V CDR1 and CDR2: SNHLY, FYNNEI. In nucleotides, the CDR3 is TGTGCCAGCGGACAGGGGGCTGACTACACCTTC. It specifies CASGQGADYTF.

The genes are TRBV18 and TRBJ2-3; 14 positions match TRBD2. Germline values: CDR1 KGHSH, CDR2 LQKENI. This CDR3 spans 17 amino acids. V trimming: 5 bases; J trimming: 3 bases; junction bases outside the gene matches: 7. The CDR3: CASSSGLAGAFTDTQYF. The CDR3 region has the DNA TGTGCCAGCTCATCGGGACTAGCGGGAGCTTTTACAGATACGCAGTATTTT.

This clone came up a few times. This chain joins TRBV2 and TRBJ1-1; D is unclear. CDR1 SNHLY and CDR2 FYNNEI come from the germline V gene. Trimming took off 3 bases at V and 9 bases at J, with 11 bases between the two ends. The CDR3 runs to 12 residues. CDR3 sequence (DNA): TGTGCCAGCAGTGAGGATCGAGGGAAAGCTTTCTTT. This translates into CASSEDRGKAFF.

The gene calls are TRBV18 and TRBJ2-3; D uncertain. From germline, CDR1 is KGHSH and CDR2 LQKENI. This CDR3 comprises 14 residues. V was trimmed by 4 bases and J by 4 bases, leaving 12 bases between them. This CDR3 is CASSRIQEADTQYF. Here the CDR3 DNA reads TGTGCCAGCTCACGAATCCAGGAAGCAGATACGCAGTATTTT.

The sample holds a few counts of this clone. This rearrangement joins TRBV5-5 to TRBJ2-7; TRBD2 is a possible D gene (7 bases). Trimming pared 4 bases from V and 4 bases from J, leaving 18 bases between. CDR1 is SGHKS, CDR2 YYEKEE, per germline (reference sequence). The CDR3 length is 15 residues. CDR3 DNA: TGTGCCAGCAGCGTTGGGGGCGGGAGTGCTTACGAGCAGTACTTC. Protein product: CASSVGGGSAYEQYF.

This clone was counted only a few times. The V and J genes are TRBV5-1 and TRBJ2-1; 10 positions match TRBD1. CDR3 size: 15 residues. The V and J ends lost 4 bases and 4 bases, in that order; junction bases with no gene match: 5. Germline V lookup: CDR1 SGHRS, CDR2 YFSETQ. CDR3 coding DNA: TGCGCCAGCAGCACCCGGGACAGGGGTTACAATGAGCAGTTCTTC. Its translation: CASSTRDRGYNEQFF.

CDR3 nucleotide sequence: TGTGCCAGCAGCGGACAGGGAGGATTAGACTATGGCTACACCTTC. This translates into CASSGQGGLDYGYTF. V and J are TRBV2 and TRBJ1-2; 8 nucleotides line up with TRBD1. V dropped 6 bases and J dropped 3; count of bases not matched to a gene: 9. Germline V gene sequence: CDR1 SNHLY, CDR2 FYNNEI. This CDR3 comprises 15 residues.

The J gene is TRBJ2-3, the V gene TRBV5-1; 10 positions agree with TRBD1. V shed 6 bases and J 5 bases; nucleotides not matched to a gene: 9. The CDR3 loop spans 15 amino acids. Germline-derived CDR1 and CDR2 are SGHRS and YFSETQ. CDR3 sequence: CASNLDRGHRDTQYF. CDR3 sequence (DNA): TGCGCCAGCAATCTTGACAGGGGGCATAGAGATACGCAGTATTTT.